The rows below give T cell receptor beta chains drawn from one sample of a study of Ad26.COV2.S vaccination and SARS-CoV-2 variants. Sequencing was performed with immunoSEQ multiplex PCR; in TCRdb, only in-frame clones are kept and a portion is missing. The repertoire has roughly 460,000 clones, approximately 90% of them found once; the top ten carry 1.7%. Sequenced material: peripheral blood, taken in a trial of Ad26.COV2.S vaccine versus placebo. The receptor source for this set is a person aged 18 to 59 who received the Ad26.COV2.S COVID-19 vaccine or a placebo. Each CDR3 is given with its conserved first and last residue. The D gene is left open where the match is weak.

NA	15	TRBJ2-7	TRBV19	TGTGCCAGTAGTATATTAGTGGGGGCACCCTACGAGCAGTACTTC	CASSILVGAPYEQYF
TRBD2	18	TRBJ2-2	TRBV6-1	TGTGCCAGCAGTGAATTGGGACTAGCGGCCCGGGGGGCCGGGGAGCTGTTTTTT	CASSELGLAARGAGELFF
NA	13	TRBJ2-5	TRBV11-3	TGTGCCAGCAGCCCTGGCCGCGGAGAGACCCAGTACTTC	CASSPGRGETQYF
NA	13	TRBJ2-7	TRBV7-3	TGTGCCAGCAGCTTGGCGTGGGGGCGCGAGCAGTACTTC	CASSLAWGREQYF
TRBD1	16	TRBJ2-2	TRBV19	TGTGCCAGTAGACGCCGGGACAGGGGTTTTAGCGGGGAGCTGTTTTTT	CASRRRDRGFSGELFF
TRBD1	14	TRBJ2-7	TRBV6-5	TGTGCCAGCAATCGACAGGGTGAATCCTACGAGCAGTACTTC	CASNRQGESYEQYF
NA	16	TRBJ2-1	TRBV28	TGTGCCAGCCCACCGGGGGCCCGCCCCTCCTACAATGAGCAGTTCTTC	CASPPGARPSYNEQFF
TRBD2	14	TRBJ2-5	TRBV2	TGTGCCAGCAGTGCTCCTAGCGGCCAAGAGACCCAGTACTTC	CASSAPSGQETQYF
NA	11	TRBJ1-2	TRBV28	TGTGCCAGCAGCCATAACTATGGCTACACCTTC	CASSHNYGYTF
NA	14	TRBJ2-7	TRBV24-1	TGTGCCACCAGTGATCCACACAGCTCCTACGAGCAGTACTTC	CATSDPHSSYEQYF
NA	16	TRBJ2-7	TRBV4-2	TGTGCCAGCAGCCAAGATCTTCTAGCGAGCTCCTACGAGCAGTACTTC	CASSQDLLASSYEQYF
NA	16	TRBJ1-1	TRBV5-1	TGCGCCAGCAGCTTGAGCTCTGGACTGATGAACACTGAAGCTTTCTTT	CASSLSSGLMNTEAFF
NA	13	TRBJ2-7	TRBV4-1	TGCGCCAGCAGCAGCCGACTAGCCTACGAGCAGTACTTC	CASSSRLAYEQYF
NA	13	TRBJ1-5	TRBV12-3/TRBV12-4	TGTGCCAGCAGTTTACTAGGGTGGCAGCCCCAGCATTTT	CASSLLGWQPQHF
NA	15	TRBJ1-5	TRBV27	TGTGCCAGCAGTTTTGGTGGCCAAAGCAATCAGCCCCAGCATTTT	CASSFGGQSNQPQHF